The 14 T cell receptor beta chains reported below all come from one sample, sequenced in a study of T cells in localized non-small cell lung cancer. Measured with immunoSEQ multiplex PCR; TCRdb has only the in-frame clones, and not every one. The sample shows 1,500 to 2,000 clones, approximately 32% of them seen only once. The sample in question was normal lung tissue next to the tumor, obtained before any cancer treatment. The receptor source for this set is a female donor aged 60 or older with stage I lung adenocarcinoma.

V gene TRBV29-1 combines with J gene TRBJ1-5; maybe TRBD1 (5 bases). V lost 5 bases, J lost 10 bases, and 21 bases lay in between. Germline V CDR1 and CDR2: SQVTM, ANQGSEA. The CDR3 has 14 residues. In DNA, the CDR3 is TGCAGCGTTAAGCCGGACACGGGGTCTGGACCCCAGCATTTT. Residues: CSVKPDTGSGPQHF.

The count of this clone is one. The CDR3 DNA follows: TGCAGCGTTCCCGACATAAATCAGCCCCAGCATTTT. Translation: CSVPDINQPQHF. The V and J genes are TRBV29-1 and TRBJ1-5; the D is unclear. The CDR3 is made up of 12 amino acids. The V gene's germline CDR1 is SQVTM and CDR2 ANQGSEA. The germline V and J ends were trimmed by 5 bases and 4 bases, with 9 bases remaining between them.

This chain uses TRBV1 with TRBJ2-1; the table's TRBD2 call for D was not verified on the DNA. TRBV1 is a documented pseudogene. This CDR3 contains 16 residues. The DNA for the CDR3 is TGCGCCAGCAGCCAAGAGGGATTAGCGGGATTGGGTGAGCAGTTCTTC. It encodes CASSQEGLAGLGEQFF.

This clone was seen more than once but under ten times. The CDR3 nucleotides read TGTGCCAGCAGTTTAAGGGTTGCGAATGAGCAGTTCTTC. Its protein is CASSLRVANEQFF. This rearrangement joins TRBV28 to TRBJ2-1; D gene uncertain. This CDR3 contains 13 residues. The germline V and J ends were trimmed by 2 bases and 7 bases, with 9 bases remaining between them. Germline V CDR1 and CDR2: MDHEN, SYDVKM.

This clone was picked up a small number of times. J is TRBJ2-3 and V is TRBV6-8; no firm D call. Trimming stripped 4 bases from V and 2 bases from J, with 16 bases between. CDR3 length: 16 amino acids. Germline CDR1 and CDR2: MNHGY and SAAAGT. The CDR3 sequence is CASSSLSGGYTDTQYF. The CDR3 nucleotides read TGTGCCAGCAGTTCTCTTTCGGGCGGTTACACAGATACGCAGTATTTT.

This clone was recorded a few times. The chain is built from TRBV9 and TRBJ1-1; the D is unclear. There are 13 residues in the CDR3. V shed 5 bases and J shed 0 bases, with 8 bases lying between them. CDR1 SGDLS and CDR2 YYNGEE come from the germline V gene. The CDR3 DNA sequence: TGTGCCAGCAGTACAGACATGAACACTGAAGCTTTCTTT. Protein: CASSTDMNTEAFF.

V and J are TRBV6-8 and TRBJ2-7; D is unresolved. The CDR3 consists of 12 residues. Per germline, CDR1 MNHGY and CDR2 SAAAGT. Trimming left V 9 bases short and J 2 bases short, with 11 bases between. Here the CDR3 DNA reads TGTGCCAGTAACACCGTCCCCTACGAGCAGTACTTC. It encodes CASNTVPYEQYF.

This clone was seen a few times. The chain has TRBV2 and TRBJ2-3; D is unresolved. The V gene's germline CDR1 is SNHLY and CDR2 FYNNEI. The CDR3 totals 15 residues. V lost 6 bases and J lost 3, with 16 bases in between. In DNA form, the CDR3 reads TGTGCCAGCAGCGTAGGGCAGTACCCAACAGATACGCAGTATTTT. Its translation is CASSVGQYPTDTQYF.

In this sample, this clone turned up a few times. The V call is TRBV18, the J call TRBJ1-1, with D unclear. The CDR3 is 14 amino acids. V was shortened by 4 bases and J by 1 base, with 10 bases between the two germline ends. Germline values: CDR1 KGHSH, CDR2 LQKENI. The DNA for the CDR3 is TGTGCCAGCTCACAATCGGGGAAGAACACTGAAGCTTTCTTT. Translation: CASSQSGKNTEAFF.

This chain joins TRBV9 and TRBJ1-5, with D unresolved. V lost 6 bases, J lost 0 bases, and 10 bases lay in between. CDR1 and CDR2 from the germline V gene are SGDLS and YYNGEE. CDR3 length: 14 residues. The CDR3 is CASTAEYSNQPQHF. CDR3 bases: TGTGCCAGCACTGCCGAGTATAGCAATCAGCCCCAGCATTTT.

The V and J genes are TRBV5-1 and TRBJ2-1; TRBD1 agrees at 7 bases. The CDR3 totals 15 residues. The V segment lost 5 bases and the J segment 0 bases; nucleotides outside the gene matches: 5. The germline V gene encodes CDR1 SGHRS and CDR2 YFSETQ. The CDR3 sequence is CASSWDSSSYNEQFF. CDR3 sequence (DNA): TGCGCCAGCAGTTGGGACAGTAGCTCCTACAATGAGCAGTTCTTC.

The chain combines TRBV7-5 with TRBJ1-5. TRBV7-5 is classified as a pseudogene. The CDR3 spans 15 residues. The CDR3 loop reads CASSLVGSPEQPQHF. For the CDR3, the DNA is TGTGCCAGCAGCTTAGTAGGGAGTCCCGAGCAGCCCCAGCATTTT.

In this sample, this clone turned up once. V and J are TRBV6-8 and TRBJ2-3; no reliable D call. This CDR3 comprises 12 residues. The germline CDR1 and CDR2 sequences are MNHGY and SAAAGT. V shed 5 bases and J shed 2 bases, with 5 bases lying between them. CDR3 amino acids: CASSISTDTQYF. The CDR3 nucleotides are TGTGCCAGCAGTATATCCACAGATACGCAGTATTTT.

In this sample, this clone turned up a few times. The rearrangement joins TRBV6-8 to TRBJ2-3, with D possibly matching TRBD1 (6 bases). The germline V gene encodes CDR1 MNHGY and CDR2 SAAAGT. V dropped 5 bases and J dropped 2 bases, with 14 bases sitting between them. This CDR3 has 15 residues. The CDR3 protein is CASSTSRDTTDTQYF. CDR3 DNA: TGTGCCAGCAGTACCAGCCGGGACACCACAGATACGCAGTATTTT.